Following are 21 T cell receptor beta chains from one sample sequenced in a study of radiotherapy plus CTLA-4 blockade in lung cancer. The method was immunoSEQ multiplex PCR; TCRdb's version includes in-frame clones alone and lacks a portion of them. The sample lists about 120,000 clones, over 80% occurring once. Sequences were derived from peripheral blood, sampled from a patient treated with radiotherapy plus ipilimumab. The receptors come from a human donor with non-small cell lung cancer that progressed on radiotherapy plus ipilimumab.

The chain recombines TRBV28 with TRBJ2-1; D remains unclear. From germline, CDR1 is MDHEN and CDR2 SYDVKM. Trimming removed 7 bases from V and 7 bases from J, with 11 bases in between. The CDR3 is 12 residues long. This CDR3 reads CASTIRRNEQFF. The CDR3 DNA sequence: TGTGCCAGCACTATAAGGCGGAATGAGCAGTTCTTC.

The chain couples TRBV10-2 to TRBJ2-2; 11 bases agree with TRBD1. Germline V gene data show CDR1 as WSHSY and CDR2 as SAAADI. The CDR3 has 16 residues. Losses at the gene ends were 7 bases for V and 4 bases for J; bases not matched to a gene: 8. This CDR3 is CASIVIGTGGTGELFF. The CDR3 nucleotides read TGCGCCAGCATCGTAATCGGGACAGGGGGCACCGGGGAGCTGTTTTTT.

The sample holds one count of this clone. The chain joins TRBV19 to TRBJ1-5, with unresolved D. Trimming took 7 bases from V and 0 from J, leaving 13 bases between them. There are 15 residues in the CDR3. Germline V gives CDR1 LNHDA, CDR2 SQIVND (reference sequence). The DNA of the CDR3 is TGTGCCAGTACTACGACAAAGCATAGCAATCAGCCCCAGCATTTT. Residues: CASTTTKHSNQPQHF.

The CDR3 sequence is CASSQDSGAPAEQYF. DNA of the CDR3: TGTGCCAGCAGCCAAGATTCGGGGGCCCCCGCCGAGCAGTACTTC. The chain recombines TRBV14 with TRBJ2-7, with D possibly called TRBD1 or TRBD2 (6 bases each). V was cut by 0 bases and J by 6 bases, with 15 bases left in between. The V gene's germline CDR1 is SGHDN and CDR2 FVKESK. The CDR3 loop spans 15 amino acids.

The CDR3 protein is CASSFRGENTEAFF. The CDR3 DNA follows: TGCGCCAGCAGCTTCAGGGGCGAGAACACTGAAGCTTTCTTT. V gene TRBV5-1 combines with J gene TRBJ1-1; TRBD1 is a possible D gene (6 bases). Trimming pared 2 bases from V and 1 base from J, leaving 9 bases between. The length of the CDR3 is 14 residues. Germline CDR1 reads SGHRS; CDR2 reads YFSETQ.

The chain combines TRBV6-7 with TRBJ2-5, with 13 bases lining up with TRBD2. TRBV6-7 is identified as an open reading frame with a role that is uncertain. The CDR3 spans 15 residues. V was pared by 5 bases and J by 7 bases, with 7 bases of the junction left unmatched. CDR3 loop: CASSVTSGRPGTQYF. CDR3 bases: TGTGCCAGCAGTGTGACTAGCGGGAGGCCGGGGACCCAGTACTTC.

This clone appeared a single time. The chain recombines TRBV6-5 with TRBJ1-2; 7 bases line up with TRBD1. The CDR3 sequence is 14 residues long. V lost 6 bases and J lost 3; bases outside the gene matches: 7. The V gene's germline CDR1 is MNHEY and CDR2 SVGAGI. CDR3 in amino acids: CASRAGTEYYGYTF. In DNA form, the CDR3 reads TGTGCCAGCAGGGCCGGGACAGAATACTATGGCTACACCTTC.

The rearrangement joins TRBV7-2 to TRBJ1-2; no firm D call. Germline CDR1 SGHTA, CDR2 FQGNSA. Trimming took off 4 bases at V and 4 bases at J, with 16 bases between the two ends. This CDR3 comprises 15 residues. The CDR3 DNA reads TGTGCCAGCAGCTCCTGGCGGGAGAACAGCTATGGCTACACCTTC. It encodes CASSSWRENSYGYTF.

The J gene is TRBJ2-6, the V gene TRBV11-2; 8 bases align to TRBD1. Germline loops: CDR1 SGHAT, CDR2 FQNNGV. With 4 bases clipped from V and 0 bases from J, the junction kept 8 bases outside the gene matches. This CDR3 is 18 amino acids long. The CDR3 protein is CASSSLTGEDSGANVLTF. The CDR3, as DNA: TGTGCCAGCAGCTCCTTGACAGGGGAGGACTCTGGGGCCAACGTCCTGACTTTC. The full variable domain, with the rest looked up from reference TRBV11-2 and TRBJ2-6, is EAGVAQSPRYKIIEKRQSVAFWCNPISGHATLYWYQQILGQGPKLLIQFQNNGVVDDSQLPKDRFSAERLKGVDSTLKIQPAKLEDSAVYLCASSSLTGEDSGANVLTFGAGSRLTVL.

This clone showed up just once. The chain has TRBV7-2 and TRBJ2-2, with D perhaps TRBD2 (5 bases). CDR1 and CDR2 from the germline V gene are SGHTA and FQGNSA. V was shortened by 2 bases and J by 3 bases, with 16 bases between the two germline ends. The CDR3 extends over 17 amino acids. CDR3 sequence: CASSLFSGVLDTGELFF. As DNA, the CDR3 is TGTGCCAGCAGCTTATTTTCCGGGGTCCTGGACACCGGGGAGCTGTTTTTT.

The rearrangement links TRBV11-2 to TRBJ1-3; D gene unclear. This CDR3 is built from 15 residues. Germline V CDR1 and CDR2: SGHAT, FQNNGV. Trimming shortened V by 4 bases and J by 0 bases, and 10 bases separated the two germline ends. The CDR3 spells CASSSPGVSGNTIYF. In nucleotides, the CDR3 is TGTGCCAGCAGCTCCCCCGGAGTCTCTGGAAACACCATATATTTT.

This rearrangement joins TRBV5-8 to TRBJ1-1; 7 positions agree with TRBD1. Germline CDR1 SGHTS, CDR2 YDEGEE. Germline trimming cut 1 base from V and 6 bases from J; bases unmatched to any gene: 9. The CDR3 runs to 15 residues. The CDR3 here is CASSLRDSVGAEAFF. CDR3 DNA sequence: TGTGCCAGCAGCTTGAGGGACAGCGTAGGGGCTGAAGCTTTCTTT.

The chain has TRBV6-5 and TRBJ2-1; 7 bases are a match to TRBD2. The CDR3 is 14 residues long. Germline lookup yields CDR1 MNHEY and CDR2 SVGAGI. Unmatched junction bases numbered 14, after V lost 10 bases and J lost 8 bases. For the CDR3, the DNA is TGTGCCACGCGAACGGGACTACCCACGGATGAGCAGTTCTTC. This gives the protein CATRTGLPTDEQFF.

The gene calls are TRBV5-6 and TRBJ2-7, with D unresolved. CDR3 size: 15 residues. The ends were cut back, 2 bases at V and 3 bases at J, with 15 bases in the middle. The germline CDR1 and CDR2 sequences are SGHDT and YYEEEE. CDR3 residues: CASSFGLALGYEQYF. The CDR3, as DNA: TGTGCCAGCAGCTTTGGGTTAGCTTTAGGCTACGAGCAGTACTTC.

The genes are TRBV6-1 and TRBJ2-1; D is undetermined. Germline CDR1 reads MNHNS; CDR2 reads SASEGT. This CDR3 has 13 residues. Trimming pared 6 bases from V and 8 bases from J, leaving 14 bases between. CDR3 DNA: TGTGCCAGCAGACAATTTGGGGTCCATGAGCAGTTCTTC. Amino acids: CASRQFGVHEQFF.

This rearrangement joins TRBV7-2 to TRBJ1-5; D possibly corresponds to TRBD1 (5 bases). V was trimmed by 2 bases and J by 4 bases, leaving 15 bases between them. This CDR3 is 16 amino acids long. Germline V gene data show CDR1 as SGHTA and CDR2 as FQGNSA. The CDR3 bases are TGTGCCAGCAGCTTAAATGGGGGAAGGCTAAATCAGCCCCAGCATTTT. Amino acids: CASSLNGGRLNQPQHF.

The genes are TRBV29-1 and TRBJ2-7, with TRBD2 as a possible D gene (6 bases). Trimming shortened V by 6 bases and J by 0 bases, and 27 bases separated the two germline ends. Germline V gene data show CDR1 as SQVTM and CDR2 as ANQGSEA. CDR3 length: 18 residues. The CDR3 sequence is CSVALEGAGTGRSYEQYF. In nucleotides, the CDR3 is TGCAGCGTGGCCCTTGAAGGCGCGGGGACCGGGCGCTCCTACGAGCAGTACTTC.

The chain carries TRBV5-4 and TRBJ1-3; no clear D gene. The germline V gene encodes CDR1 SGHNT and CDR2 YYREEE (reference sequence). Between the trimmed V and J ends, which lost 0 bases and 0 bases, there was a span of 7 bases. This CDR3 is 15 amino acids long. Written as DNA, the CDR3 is TGTGCCAGCAGCTTGGATCCATACTCTGGAAACACCATATATTTT. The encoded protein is CASSLDPYSGNTIYF. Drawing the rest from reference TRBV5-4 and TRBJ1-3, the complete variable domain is ETGVTQSPTHLIKTRGQQVTLRCSSQSGHNTVSWYQQALGQGPQFIFQYYREEENGRGNFPPRFSGLQFPNYSSELNVNALELDDSALYLCASSLDPYSGNTIYFGEGSWLTVV.

The CDR3 here is CASSLDPWEGSEQYF. CDR3 DNA sequence: TGTGCCAGCAGCTTAGATCCTTGGGAGGGGAGCGAGCAGTACTTC. The V call is TRBV7-8, the J call TRBJ2-7; 7 bases fit TRBD2. V lost 1 base to trimming and J lost 6 bases; unmatched junction nucleotides: 9. CDR1 is SGHVS, CDR2 FQNEAQ, per germline. The CDR3 has 15 residues.

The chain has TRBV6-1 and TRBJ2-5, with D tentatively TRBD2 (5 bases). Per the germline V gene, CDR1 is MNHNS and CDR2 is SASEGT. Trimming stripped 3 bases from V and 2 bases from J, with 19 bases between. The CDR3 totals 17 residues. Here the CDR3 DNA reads TGTGCCAGCAGTGAGATTGTTGGGCTAGCCCCTCAAGAGACCCAGTACTTC. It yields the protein CASSEIVGLAPQETQYF.

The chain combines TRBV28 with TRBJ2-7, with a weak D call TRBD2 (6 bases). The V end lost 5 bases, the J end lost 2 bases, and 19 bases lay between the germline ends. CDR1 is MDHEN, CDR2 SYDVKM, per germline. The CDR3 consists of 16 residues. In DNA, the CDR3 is TGTGCCAGCAGTCCCCCCGTGGCGGCGGGGACCTACGAGCAGTACTTC. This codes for CASSPPVAAGTYEQYF. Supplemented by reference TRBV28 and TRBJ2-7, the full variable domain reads DVKVTQSSRYLVKRTGEKVFLECVQDMDHENMFWYRQDPGLGLRLIYFSYDVKMKEKGDIPEGYSVSREKKERFSLILESASTNQTSMYLCASSPPVAAGTYEQYFGPGTRLTVT.